This entry lists 16 T cell receptor beta chains sequenced from one sample in a study of identical twins. One entry per CDR3 protein results from TCRdb running MiXCR on the 5' RACE reads. There are fewer than 550,000 distinct CDR3 sequences in the sample; approximately 15% occur only once, and 0.98% lies in the top ten. These data also formed part of another study, on yellow fever vaccine responses in identical twins.

Input material: CD4+ T cells sorted from blood. The receptors come from a woman aged 18-30 years in good health.

The chain combines TRBV29-1 with TRBJ2-3; a weak D match, TRBD1 (6 bases). The ends were cut back, 7 bases at V and 10 bases at J, with 12 bases in the middle. The CDR3 has 10 amino acids. The germline CDR1 and CDR2 sequences are SQVTM and ANQGSEA. In DNA, the CDR3 is TGCAGCGGTAGTCAGGGGTCGCAGTATTTT. Translated, it gives CSGSQGSQYF.

The rearrangement joins TRBV5-1 to TRBJ2-5; unclear D gene. V shed 0 bases and J shed 5 bases, with 11 bases lying between them. CDR3 length equals 14 residues. From germline, CDR1 is SGHRS and CDR2 YFSETQ. Here the CDR3 reads CASSLEWVGETQYF. The CDR3 DNA reads as TGCGCCAGCAGCTTGGAGTGGGTAGGGGAGACCCAGTACTTC.

Many counts were recorded for this clonotype. The chain has TRBV12-3 or TRBV12-4 and TRBJ1-1; D remains unclear. Deletions cut 0 bases from V and 9 bases from J, with 14 bases between. This CDR3 is 14 amino acids long. The CDR3 nucleotides read TGTGCCAGCAGTTTAGCGCTTGGTTCTAGACAAGCTTTCTTT. Translating gives CASSLALGSRQAFF.

This clonotype has ten or more counts. V usage is TRBV5-5 and J usage is TRBJ1-3, with no clear D. Trimming left V 3 bases short and J 4 bases short, with 5 bases between. The germline gives CDR1 SGHKS, CDR2 YYEKEE (reference sequence). The CDR3 spans 12 residues. Written as DNA, the CDR3 is TGTGCCAGCAGCTCCACAGGAAACACCATATATTTT. Protein product: CASSSTGNTIYF.

The gene calls are TRBV3-1 and TRBJ2-1; TRBD2 agrees at 13 bases. Per germline, CDR1 LGHDT and CDR2 YNNKEL (reference sequence). The CDR3 extends over 17 amino acids. After removal of 6 bases from V and 1 base from J, the junction contained 6 bases not matched to a gene. The CDR3 loop is CASSLTSGGASYNEQFF. CDR3 coding DNA: TGTGCCAGCAGTCTAACTAGCGGGGGGGCTTCCTACAATGAGCAGTTCTTC.

This clonotype was found many times. The rearrangement joins TRBV5-1 to TRBJ1-3; the D is unclear. Trimming shortened V by 1 base and J by 1 base, and 12 bases separated the two germline ends. Germline CDR1 and CDR2: SGHRS and YFSETQ. The CDR3 sequence is 16 residues long. The CDR3 region has the DNA TGCGCCAGCAGCTTGAGGTTAGGAGTATCTGGAAACACCATATATTTT. Amino acids: CASSLRLGVSGNTIYF.

The chain carries TRBV3-1 and TRBJ2-3; TRBD1 matches at 8 bases. Germline loops: CDR1 LGHDT, CDR2 YNNKEL (reference sequence). Unmatched junction bases numbered 14, after V lost 3 bases and J lost 3 bases. The CDR3 totals 18 residues. CDR3 amino acids: CASSHRGQVWRGTDTQYF. The CDR3 nucleotides read TGTGCCAGCAGCCACAGGGGGCAAGTGTGGAGAGGAACAGATACGCAGTATTTT.

In its sample, this clonotype was seen a few times. The chain uses TRBV19 and TRBJ2-5; D is possibly TRBD2 (5 bases). Germline V gene lookup returns CDR1 LNHDA and CDR2 SQIVND (reference sequence). The CDR3 has 13 amino acids. The germline V and J ends were trimmed by 6 bases and 9 bases, with 17 bases remaining between them. In DNA form, the CDR3 reads TGTGCCAGTAGCGACGGGGATAAGAGACCCCAGTACTTC. Residues: CASSDGDKRPQYF.

The chain employs TRBV4-1 and TRBJ2-5, with D perhaps TRBD2 (6 bases). The germline V gene has CDR1 MGHRA and CDR2 YSYEKL. This CDR3 has 14 residues. Trimming cost V 5 bases and J 7 bases, with 17 bases left between them. The CDR3 sequence: CASSSVEGAGTQYF. The CDR3 DNA follows: TGCGCCAGCAGCTCGGTGGAGGGAGCAGGGACCCAGTACTTC.

The V and J genes are TRBV29-1 and TRBJ2-1; a possible D gene is TRBD1 (6 bases). Per the germline V gene, CDR1 is SQVTM and CDR2 is ANQGSEA. The ends were cut back, 6 bases at V and 2 bases at J, with 11 bases in the middle. The CDR3 totals 13 residues. CDR3: CSVAGTTYNEQFF. The CDR3 nucleotides read TGCAGCGTCGCCGGGACAACCTACAATGAGCAGTTCTTC.

The chain has TRBV6-1 and TRBJ2-7; D unclear. V was clipped by 6 bases and J by 0 bases, with 9 bases between them. The CDR3 is 13 amino acids. CDR1 is MNHNS and CDR2 is SASEGT in the germline V gene. The CDR3 DNA is TGTGCCAGCAGCCCTCAGCGCTCCTACGAGCAGTACTTC. Protein: CASSPQRSYEQYF.

This clonotype showed up just a few times. The rearrangement links TRBV12-3 or TRBV12-4 to TRBJ2-1, with D perhaps matching TRBD1 or TRBD2 (5 bases each). The CDR3 is 18 amino acids. V dropped 7 bases and J dropped 1 base, with 23 bases sitting between them. The CDR3 region is CASIEGRRGIPSYNEQFF. CDR3 DNA: TGTGCCAGCATCGAGGGACGACGAGGGATCCCGTCCTACAATGAGCAGTTCTTC.

This sequence joins TRBV7-9 and TRBJ2-3; D is perhaps TRBD2 (5 bases). Germline V gene data show CDR1 as SEHNR and CDR2 as FQNEAQ (reference sequence). The CDR3 consists of 14 residues. Trimming took off 5 bases at V and 6 bases at J, with 15 bases between the two ends. CDR3 protein: CASSLPKGGDTQYF. The CDR3 nucleotides read TGTGCCAGCAGCCTCCCAAAAGGCGGGGATACGCAGTATTTT.

The V call is TRBV11-2, the J call TRBJ1-2; the match to TRBD1 covers 8 bases. Trimming removed 5 bases from V and 8 bases from J; junction bases left unmatched: 7. The CDR3 runs 13 residues. The germline V gene has CDR1 SGHAT and CDR2 FQNNGV. The CDR3 region is CASSADRQGGYTF. The CDR3 DNA reads TGTGCCAGCAGCGCAGACCGACAGGGGGGCTACACCTTC.

This clonotype was detected a few times. V gene TRBV7-3 combines with J gene TRBJ2-6; possibly TRBD1 for D (5 bases). CDR3 length equals 13 residues. Deletions cut 4 bases from V and 12 bases from J, with 13 bases between. Germline V lookup: CDR1 SGHTA, CDR2 FQGTGA. The CDR3 nucleotides are TGTGCCAGCAGCTCGCAGCTTGACAGCGTCCTGACTTTC. The encoded protein is CASSSQLDSVLTF.

The table lists this clonotype with a few counts. The chain joins TRBV9 to TRBJ2-3; TRBD2 aligns across 8 bases. Trimming removed 2 bases from V and 3 bases from J; junction bases left unmatched: 8. The CDR3 contains 16 residues. The germline CDR1 and CDR2 sequences are SGDLS and YYNGEE. The DNA for the CDR3 is TGTGCCAGCAGCGTTACCAGCGGGAGAGGGACAGATACGCAGTATTTT. Translation: CASSVTSGRGTDTQYF.